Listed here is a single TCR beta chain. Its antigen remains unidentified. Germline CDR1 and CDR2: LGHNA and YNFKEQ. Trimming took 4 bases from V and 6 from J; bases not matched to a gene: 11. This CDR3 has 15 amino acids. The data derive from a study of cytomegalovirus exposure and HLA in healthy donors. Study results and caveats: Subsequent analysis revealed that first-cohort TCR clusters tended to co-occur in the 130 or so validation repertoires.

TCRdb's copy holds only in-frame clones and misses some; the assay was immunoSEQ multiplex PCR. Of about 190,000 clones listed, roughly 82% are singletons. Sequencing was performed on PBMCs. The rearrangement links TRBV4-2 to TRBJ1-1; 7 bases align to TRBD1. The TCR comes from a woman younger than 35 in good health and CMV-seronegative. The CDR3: CASSRLDGDRSEAFF. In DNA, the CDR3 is TGTGCCAGCAGCCGCCTAGATGGGGACAGATCTGAAGCTTTCTTT.